The subject of this entry is one TCR beta chain. In the study's own analysis: Nucleated cell number was recorded as an estimate derived from reference gene primer amplification. TCRdb keeps only in-frame clones here, not all; method: immunoSEQ multiplex PCR. That table furnishes V, J and clone size, whereas the DNA furnished D and trimming. The sample lists approximately 250,000 clones, 86% seen once, with about 3.5% in the top ten. The data originate from a study of blood T cell repertoires in COVID-19. Germline values: CDR1 LGHDT, CDR2 YNNKEL (reference sequence). The CDR3 extends over 14 amino acids. With 4 bases clipped from V and 7 bases from J, the junction kept 1 base outside the gene matches.

The chain is built from TRBV3-1 (or the pseudogene TRBV3-2) and TRBJ2-1; TRBD2 matches 13 bases. Source material: peripheral blood. This sequence originates from a man in his late teens or twenties with active or convalescent COVID-19. This CDR3 reads CASSRLAGGNEQFF. As DNA, the CDR3 is TGTGCCAGCAGCCGACTAGCGGGAGGAAATGAGCAGTTCTTC.